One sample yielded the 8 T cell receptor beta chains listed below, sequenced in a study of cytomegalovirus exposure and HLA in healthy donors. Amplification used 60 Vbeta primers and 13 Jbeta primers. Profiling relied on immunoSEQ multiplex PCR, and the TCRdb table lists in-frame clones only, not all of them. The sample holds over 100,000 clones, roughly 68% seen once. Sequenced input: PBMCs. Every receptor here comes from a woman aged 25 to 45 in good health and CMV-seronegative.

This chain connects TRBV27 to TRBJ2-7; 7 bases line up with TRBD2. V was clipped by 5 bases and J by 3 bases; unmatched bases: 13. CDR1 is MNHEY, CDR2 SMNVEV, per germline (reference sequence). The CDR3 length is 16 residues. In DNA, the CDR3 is TGTGCCAGCAGTACTATCGTCGGGGAGGGCCGCTACGAGCAGTACTTC. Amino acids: CASSTIVGEGRYEQYF.

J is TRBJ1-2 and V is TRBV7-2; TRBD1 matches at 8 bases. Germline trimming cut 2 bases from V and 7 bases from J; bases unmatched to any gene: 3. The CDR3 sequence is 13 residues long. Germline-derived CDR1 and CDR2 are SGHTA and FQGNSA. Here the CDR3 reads CASSLPGGSGYTF. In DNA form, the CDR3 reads TGTGCCAGCAGCTTACCAGGGGGCAGTGGCTACACCTTC. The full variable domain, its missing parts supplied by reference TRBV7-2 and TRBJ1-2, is GAGVSQSPSNKVTEKGKDVELRCDPISGHTALYWYRQSLGQGLEFLIYFQGNSAPDKSGLPSDRFSAERTGGSVSTLTIQRTQQEDSAVYLCASSLPGGSGYTFGSGTRLTVV.

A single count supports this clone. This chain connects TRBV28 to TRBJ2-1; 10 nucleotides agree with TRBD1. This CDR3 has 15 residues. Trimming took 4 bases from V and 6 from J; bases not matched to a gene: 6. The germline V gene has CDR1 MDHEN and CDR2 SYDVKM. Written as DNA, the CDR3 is TGTGCCAGCAGTTACGACAGGGGGCCCGGCAATGAGCAGTTCTTC. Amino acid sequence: CASSYDRGPGNEQFF.

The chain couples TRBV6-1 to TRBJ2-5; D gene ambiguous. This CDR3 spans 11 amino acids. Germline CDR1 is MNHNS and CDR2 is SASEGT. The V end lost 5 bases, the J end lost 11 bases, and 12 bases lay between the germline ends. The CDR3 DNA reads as TGTGCCAGCAGTCAAGATTATCTACAGTACTTC. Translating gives CASSQDYLQYF.

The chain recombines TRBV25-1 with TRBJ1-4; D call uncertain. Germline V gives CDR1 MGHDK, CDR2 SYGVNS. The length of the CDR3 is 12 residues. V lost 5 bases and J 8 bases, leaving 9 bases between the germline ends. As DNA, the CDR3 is TGTGCCAGCAGTCCTCAGACAGAAAAACTGTTTTTT. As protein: CASSPQTEKLFF.

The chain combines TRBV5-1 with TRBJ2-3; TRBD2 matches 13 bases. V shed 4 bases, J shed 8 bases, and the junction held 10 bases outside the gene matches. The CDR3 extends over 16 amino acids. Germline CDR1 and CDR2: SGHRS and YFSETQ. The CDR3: CASSARTSGGVGTQYF. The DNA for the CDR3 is TGCGCCAGCAGCGCACGGACTAGCGGGGGAGTAGGTACGCAGTATTTT.

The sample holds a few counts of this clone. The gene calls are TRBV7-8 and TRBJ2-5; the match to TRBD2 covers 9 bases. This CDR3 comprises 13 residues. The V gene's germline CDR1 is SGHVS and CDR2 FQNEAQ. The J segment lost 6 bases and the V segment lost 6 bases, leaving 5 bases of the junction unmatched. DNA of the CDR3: TGTGCCAGCAGGGTAGCGGGGGTTCAGACCCAGTACTTC. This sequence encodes CASRVAGVQTQYF. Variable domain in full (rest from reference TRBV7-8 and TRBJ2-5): GAGVSQSPRYKVAKRGQDVALRCDPISGHVSLFWYQQALGQGPEFLTYFQNEAQLDKSGLPSDRFFAERPEGSVSTLKIQRTQQEDSAVYLCASRVAGVQTQYFGPGTRLLVL.

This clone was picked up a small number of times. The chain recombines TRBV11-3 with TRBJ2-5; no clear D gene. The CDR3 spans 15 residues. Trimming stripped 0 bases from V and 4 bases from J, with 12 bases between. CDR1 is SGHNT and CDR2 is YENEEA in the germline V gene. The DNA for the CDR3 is TGTGCCAGCAGCTTAGAGGCCCTTCGGGTAGAGACCCAGTACTTC. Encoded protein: CASSLEALRVETQYF. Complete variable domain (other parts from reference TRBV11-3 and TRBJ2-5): EAGVVQSPRYKIIEKKQPVAFWCNPISGHNTLYWYLQNLGQGPELLIRYENEEAVDDSQLPKDRFSAERLKGVDSTLKIQPAELGDSAVYLCASSLEALRVETQYFGPGTRLLVL.